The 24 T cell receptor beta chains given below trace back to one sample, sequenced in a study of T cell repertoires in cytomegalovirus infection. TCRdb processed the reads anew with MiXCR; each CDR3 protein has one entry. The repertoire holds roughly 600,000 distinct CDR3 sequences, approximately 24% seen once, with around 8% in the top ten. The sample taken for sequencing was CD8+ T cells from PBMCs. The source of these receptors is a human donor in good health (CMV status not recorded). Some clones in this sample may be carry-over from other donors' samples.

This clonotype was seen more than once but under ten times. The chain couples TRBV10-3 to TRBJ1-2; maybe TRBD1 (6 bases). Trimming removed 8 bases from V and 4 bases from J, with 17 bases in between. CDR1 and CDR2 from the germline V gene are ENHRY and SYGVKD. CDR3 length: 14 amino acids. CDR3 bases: TGTGCCATCCAGTTGACAGGCGGCCTCTATGGCTACACCTTC. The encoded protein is CAIQLTGGLYGYTF.

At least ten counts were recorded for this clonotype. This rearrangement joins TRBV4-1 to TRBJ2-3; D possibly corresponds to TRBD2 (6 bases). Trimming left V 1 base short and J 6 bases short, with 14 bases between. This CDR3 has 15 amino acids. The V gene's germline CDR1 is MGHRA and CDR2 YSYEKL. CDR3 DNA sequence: TGCGCCAGCAGCCAAGGCGGGGTAATGGGGGATACGCAGTATTTT. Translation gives CASSQGGVMGDTQYF.

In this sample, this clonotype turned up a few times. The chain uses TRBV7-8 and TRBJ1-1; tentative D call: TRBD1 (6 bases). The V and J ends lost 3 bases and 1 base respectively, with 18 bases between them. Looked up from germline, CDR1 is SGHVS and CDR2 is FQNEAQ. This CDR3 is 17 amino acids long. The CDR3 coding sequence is TGTGCCAGCAGCTTCCATCCTTACAGGGCCCCGAACACTGAAGCTTTCTTT. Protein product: CASSFHPYRAPNTEAFF.

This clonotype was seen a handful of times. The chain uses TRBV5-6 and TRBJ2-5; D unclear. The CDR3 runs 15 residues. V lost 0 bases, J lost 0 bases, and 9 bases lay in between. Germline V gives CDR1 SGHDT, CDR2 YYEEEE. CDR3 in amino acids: CASSLGKIDQETQYF. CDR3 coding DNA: TGTGCCAGCAGCTTGGGTAAGATCGACCAAGAGACCCAGTACTTC.

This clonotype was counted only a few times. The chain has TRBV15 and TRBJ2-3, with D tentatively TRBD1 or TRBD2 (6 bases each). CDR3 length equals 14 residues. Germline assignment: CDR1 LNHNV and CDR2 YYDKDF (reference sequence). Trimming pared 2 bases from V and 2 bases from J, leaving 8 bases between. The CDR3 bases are TGTGCCACCAGCAGATCGGGGGCCACAGATACGCAGTATTTT. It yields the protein CATSRSGATDTQYF. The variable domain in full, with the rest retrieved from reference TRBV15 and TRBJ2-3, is DAMVIQNPRYQVTQFGKPVTLSCSQTLNHNVMYWYQQKSSQAPKLLFHYYDKDFNNEADTPDNFQSRRPNTSFCFLDIRSPGLGDTAMYLCATSRSGATDTQYFGPGTRLTVL.

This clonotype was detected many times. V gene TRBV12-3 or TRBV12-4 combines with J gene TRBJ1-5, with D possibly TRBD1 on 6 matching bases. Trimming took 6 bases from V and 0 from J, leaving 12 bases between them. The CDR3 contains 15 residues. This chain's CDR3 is CASSTGQISNQPQHF. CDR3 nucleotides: TGTGCCAGCAGCACCGGACAGATTAGCAATCAGCCCCAGCATTTT.

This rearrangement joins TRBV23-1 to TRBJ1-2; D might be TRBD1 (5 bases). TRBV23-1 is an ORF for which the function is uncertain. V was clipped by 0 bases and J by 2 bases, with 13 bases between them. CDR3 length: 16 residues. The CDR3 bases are TGCGCCAGCAGTCAATCAGGGGACCCAATCAACTATGGCTACACCTTC. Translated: CASSQSGDPINYGYTF.

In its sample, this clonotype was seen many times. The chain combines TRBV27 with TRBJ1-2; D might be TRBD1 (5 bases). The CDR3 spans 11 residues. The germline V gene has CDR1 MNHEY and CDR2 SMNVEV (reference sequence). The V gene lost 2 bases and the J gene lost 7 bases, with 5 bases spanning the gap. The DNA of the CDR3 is TGTGCCAGCAGTTTACAGGGTGGCTACACCTTC. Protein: CASSLQGGYTF.

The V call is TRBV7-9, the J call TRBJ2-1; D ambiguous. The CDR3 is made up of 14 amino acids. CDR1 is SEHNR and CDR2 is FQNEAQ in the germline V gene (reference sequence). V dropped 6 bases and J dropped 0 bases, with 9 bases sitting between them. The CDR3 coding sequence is TGTGCCAGCAGGTCACCGGACTCCTACAATGAGCAGTTCTTC. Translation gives CASRSPDSYNEQFF.

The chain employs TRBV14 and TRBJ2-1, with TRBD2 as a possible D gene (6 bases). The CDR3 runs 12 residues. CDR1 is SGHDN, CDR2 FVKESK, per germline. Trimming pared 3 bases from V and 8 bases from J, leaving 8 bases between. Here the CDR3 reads CASSQGGHEQFF. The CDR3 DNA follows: TGTGCCAGCAGCCAGGGGGGACATGAGCAGTTCTTC.

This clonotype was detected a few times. The CDR3 region is CASSPDGRGEQFF. The CDR3 coding sequence is TGTGCCAGCAGCCCAGACGGTCGGGGTGAGCAGTTCTTC. The chain uses TRBV7-9 and TRBJ2-1; the D gene is possibly TRBD2 (5 bases). Germline lookup yields CDR1 SEHNR and CDR2 FQNEAQ (reference sequence). Trimming cost V 5 bases and J 9 bases, with 14 bases left between them. The CDR3 length is 13 residues. The full variable domain, in which reference TRBV7-9 and TRBJ2-1 provide the parts outside the CDR3, is DTGVSQNPRHKITKRGQNVTFRCDPISEHNRLYWYRQTLGQGPEFLTYFQNEAQLEKSRLLSDRFSAERPKGSFSTLEIQRTEQGDSAMYLCASSPDGRGEQFFGPGTRLTVL.

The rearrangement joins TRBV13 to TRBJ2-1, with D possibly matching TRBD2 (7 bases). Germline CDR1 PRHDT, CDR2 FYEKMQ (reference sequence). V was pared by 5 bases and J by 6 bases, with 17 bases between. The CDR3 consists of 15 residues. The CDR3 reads CASSRRGARFNEQFF. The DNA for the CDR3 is TGTGCCAGCAGCCGACGGGGGGCGCGGTTCAATGAGCAGTTCTTC.

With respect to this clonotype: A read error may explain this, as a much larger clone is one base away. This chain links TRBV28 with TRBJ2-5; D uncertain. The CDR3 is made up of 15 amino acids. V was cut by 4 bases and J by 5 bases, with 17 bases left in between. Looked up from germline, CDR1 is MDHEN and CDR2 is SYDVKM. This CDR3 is CASSSTDQAGETQYF. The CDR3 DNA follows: TGTGCCAGCAGTTCAACAGACCAGGCCGGGGAGACCCAGTACTTC.

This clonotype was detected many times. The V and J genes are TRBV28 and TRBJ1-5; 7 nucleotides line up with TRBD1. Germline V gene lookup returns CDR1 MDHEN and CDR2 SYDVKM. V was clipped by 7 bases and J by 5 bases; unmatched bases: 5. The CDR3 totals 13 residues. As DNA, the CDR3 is TGTGCCAGCATCCTAACAGGGGATCAGCCCCAGCATTTT. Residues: CASILTGDQPQHF.

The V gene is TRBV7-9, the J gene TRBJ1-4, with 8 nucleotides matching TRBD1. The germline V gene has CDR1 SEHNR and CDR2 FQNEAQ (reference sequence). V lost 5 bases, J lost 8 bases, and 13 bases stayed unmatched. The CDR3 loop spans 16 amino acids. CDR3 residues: CASSAQGGRKGEKLFF. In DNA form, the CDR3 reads TGTGCCAGCAGCGCACAGGGGGGTCGGAAGGGGGAAAAACTGTTTTTT.

CDR3 sequence: CASSQTGEGSAKNIQYF. The CDR3 DNA reads as TGCGCCAGCAGCCAAACCGGGGAAGGCTCAGCCAAAAACATTCAGTACTTC. This chain joins TRBV4-3 and TRBJ2-4, with a weak D call TRBD2 (5 bases). CDR1 and CDR2 (germline): LGHNA, YSLEER. V was pared by 2 bases and J by 0 bases, with 14 bases between. The CDR3 spans 17 residues.

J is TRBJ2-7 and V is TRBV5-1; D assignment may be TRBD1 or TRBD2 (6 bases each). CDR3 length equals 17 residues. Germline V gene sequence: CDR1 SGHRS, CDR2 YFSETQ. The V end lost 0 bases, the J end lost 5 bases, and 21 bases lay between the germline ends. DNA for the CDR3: TGCGCCAGCAGCTTGGCCTCCGGGGGCAGGGACGATGACGAGCAGTACTTC. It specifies CASSLASGGRDDDEQYF.

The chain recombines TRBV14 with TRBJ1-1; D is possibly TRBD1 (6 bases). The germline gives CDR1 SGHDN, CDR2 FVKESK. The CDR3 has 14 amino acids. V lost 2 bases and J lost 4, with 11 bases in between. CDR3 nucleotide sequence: TGTGCCAGCAGCCAAATCAGGGGTGGCACTGAAGCTTTCTTT. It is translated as CASSQIRGGTEAFF.

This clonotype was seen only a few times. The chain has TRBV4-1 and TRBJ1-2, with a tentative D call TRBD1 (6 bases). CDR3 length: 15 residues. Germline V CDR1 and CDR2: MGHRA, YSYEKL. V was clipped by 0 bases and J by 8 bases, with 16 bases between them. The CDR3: CASSQEDSLGWGYTF. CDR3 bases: TGCGCCAGCAGCCAAGAGGACAGCCTTGGGTGGGGCTACACCTTC.

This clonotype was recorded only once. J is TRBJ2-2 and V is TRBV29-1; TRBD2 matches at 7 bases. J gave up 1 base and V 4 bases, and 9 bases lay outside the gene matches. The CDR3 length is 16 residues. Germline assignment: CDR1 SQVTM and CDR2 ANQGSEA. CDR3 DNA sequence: TGCAGCGTTGGGGGGGGACGGGGATTGAACACCGGGGAGCTGTTTTTT. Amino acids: CSVGGGRGLNTGELFF.

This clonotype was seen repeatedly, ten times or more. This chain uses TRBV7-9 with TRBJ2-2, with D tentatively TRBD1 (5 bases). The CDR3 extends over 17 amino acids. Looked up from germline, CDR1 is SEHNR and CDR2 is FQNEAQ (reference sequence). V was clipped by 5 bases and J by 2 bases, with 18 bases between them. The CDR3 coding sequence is TGTGCCAGCAGCCAACCCACAGGCTACCTAAACACCGGGGAGCTGTTTTTT. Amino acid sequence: CASSQPTGYLNTGELFF.

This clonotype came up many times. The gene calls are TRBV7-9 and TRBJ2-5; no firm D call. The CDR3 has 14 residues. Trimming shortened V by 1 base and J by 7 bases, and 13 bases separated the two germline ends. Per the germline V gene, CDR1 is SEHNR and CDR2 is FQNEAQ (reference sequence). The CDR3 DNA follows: TGTGCCAGCAGCTTAGATCCCGGCCTAGTGACCCAGTACTTC. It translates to CASSLDPGLVTQYF.

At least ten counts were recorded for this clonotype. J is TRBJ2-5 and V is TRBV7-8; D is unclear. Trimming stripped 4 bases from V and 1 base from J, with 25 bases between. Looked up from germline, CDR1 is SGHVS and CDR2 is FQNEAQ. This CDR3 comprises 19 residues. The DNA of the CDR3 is TGTGCCAGCAGCTATAGTAGGACCTTGGCCTCAGGAAGCCAAGAGACCCAGTACTTC. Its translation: CASSYSRTLASGSQETQYF.

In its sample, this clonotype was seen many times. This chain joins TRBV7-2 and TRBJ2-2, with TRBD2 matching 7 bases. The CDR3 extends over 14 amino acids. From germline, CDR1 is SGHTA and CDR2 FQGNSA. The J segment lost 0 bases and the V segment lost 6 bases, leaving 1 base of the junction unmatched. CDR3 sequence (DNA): TGTGCCAGCAGGGGGGGGGCGAACACCGGGGAGCTGTTTTTT. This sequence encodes CASRGGANTGELFF.